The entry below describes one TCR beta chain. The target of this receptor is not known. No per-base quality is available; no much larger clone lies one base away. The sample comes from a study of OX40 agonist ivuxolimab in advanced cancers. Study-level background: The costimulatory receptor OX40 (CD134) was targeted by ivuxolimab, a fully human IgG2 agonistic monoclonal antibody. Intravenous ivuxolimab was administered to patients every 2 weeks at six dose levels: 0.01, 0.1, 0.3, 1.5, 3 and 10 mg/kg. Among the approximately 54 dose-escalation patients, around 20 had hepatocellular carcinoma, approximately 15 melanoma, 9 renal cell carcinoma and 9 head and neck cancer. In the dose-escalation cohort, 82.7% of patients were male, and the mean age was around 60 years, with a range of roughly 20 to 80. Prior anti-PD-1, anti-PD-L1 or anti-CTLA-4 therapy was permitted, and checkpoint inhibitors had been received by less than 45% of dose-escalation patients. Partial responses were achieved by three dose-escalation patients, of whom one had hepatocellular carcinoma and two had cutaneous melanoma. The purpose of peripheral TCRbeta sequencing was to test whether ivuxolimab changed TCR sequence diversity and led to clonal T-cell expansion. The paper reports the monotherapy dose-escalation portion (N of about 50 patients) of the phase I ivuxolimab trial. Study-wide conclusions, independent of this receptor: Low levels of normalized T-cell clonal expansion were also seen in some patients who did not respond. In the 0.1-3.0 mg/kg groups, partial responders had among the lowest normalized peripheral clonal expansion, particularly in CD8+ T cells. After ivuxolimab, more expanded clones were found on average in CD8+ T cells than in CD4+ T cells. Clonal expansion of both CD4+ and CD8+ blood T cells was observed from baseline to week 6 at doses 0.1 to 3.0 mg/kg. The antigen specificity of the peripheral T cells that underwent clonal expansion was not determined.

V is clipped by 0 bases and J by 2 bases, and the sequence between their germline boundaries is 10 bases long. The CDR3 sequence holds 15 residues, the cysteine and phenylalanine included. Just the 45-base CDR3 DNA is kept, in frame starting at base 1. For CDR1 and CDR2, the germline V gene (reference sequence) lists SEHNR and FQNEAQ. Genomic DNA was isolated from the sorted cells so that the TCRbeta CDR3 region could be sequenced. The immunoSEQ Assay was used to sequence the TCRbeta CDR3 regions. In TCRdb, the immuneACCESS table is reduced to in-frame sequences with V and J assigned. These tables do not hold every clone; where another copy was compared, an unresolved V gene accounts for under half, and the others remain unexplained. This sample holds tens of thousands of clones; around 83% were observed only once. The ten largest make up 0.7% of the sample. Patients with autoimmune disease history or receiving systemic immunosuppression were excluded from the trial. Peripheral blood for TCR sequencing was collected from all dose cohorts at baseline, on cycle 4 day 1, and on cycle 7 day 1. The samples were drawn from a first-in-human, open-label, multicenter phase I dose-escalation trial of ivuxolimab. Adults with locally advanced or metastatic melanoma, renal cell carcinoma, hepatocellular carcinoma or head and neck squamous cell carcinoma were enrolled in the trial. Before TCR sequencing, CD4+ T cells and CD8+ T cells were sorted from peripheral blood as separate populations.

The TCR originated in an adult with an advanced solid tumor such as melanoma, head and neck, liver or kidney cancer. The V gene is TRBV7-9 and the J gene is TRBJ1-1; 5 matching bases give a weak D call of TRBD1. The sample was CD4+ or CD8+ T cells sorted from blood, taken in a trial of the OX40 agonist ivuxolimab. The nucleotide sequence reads TGTGCCAGCAGCTTAGCCAGGGCAGTCAACACTGAAGCTTTCTTT. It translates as CASSLARAVNTEAFF.